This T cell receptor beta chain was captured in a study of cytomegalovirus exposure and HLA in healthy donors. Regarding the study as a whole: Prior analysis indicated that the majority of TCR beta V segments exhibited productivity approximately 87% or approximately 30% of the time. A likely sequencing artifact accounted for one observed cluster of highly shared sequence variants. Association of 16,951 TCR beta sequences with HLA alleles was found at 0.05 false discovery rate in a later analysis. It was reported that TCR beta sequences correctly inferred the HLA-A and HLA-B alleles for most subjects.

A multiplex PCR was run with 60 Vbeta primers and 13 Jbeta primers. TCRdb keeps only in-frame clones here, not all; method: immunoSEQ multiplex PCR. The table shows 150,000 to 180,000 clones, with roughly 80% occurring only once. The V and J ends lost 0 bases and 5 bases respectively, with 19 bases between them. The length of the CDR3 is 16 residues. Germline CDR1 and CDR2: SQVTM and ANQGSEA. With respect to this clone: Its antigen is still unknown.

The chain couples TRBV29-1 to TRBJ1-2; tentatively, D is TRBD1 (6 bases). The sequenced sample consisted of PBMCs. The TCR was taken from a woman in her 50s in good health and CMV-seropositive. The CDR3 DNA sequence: TGCAGCGTTGAAGATCTCCCCCAACAGGGAGGGTATGGCTACACCTTC. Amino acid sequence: CSVEDLPQQGGYGYTF.